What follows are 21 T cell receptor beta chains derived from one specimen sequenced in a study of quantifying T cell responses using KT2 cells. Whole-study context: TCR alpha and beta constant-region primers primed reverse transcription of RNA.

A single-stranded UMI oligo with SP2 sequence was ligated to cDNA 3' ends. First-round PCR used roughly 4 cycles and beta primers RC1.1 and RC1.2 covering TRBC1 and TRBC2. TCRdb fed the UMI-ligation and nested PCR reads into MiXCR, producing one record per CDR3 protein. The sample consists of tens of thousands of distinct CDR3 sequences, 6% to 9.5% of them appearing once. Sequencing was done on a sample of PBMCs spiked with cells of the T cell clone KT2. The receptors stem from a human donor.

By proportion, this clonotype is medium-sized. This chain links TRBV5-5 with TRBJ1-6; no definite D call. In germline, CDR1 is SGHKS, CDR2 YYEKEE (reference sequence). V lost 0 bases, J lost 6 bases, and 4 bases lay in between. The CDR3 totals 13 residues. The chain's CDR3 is CASSLGSNSPLHF. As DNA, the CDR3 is TGTGCCAGCAGCTTGGGTAGTAATTCACCCCTCCACTTT.

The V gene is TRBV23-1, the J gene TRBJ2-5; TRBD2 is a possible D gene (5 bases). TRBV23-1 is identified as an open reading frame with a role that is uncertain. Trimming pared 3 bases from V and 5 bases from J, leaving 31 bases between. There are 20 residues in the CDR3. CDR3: CASSHPHTLKQIGELETQYF. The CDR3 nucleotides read TGCGCCAGCAGTCACCCCCACACATTGAAACAGATCGGGGAGTTGGAGACCCAGTACTTC.

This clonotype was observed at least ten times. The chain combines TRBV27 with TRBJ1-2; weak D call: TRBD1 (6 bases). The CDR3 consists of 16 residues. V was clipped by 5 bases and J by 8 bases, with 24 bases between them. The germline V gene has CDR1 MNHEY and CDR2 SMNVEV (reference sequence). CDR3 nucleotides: TGTGCCAGCAGTCTTCTCGGACAGAATTTTGATCAGGGCTACACCTTC. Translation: CASSLLGQNFDQGYTF.

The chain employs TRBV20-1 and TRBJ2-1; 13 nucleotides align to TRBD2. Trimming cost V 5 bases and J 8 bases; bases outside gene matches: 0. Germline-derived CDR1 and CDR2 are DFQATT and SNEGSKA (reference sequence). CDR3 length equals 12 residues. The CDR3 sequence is CSAGLAGDEQFF. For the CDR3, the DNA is TGCAGTGCTGGACTAGCGGGGGATGAGCAGTTCTTC.

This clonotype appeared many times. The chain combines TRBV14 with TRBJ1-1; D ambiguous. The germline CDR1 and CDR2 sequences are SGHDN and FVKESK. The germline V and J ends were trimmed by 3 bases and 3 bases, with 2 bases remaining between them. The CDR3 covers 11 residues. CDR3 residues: CASSQYTEAFF. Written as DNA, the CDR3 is TGTGCCAGCAGCCAGTACACTGAAGCTTTCTTT. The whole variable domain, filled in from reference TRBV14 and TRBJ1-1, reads EAGVTQFPSHSVIEKGQTVTLRCDPISGHDNLYWYRRVMGKEIKFLLHFVKESKQDESGMPNNRFLAERTGGTYSTLKVQPAELEDSGVYFCASSQYTEAFFGQGTRLTVV.

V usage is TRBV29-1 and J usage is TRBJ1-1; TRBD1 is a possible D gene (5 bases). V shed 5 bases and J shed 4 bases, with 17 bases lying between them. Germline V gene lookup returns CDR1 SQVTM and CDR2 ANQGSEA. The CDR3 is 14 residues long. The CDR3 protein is CSVPKAEGSTEAFF. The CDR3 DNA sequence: TGCAGCGTTCCCAAAGCGGAGGGGAGCACTGAAGCTTTCTTT.

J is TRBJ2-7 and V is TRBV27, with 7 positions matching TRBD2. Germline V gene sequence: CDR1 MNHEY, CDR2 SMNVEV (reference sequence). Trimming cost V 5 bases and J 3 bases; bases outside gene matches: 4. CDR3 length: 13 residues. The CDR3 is CASSVGRVYEQYF. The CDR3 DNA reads TGTGCCAGCAGTGTTGGGAGGGTCTACGAGCAGTACTTC.

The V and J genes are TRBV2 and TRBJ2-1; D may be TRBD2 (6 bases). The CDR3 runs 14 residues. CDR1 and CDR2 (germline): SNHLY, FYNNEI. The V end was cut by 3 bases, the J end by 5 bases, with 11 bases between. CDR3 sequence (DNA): TGTGCCAGCAGTGAGACGGGAGCTCACAATGAGCAGTTCTTC. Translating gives CASSETGAHNEQFF.

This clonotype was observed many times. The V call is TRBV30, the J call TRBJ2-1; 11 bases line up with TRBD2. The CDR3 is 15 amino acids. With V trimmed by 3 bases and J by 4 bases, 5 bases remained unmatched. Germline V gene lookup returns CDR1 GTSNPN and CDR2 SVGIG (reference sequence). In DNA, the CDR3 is TGTGCCTGGAGCCGTGGGACTAGCGGTTACAATGAGCAGTTCTTC. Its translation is CAWSRGTSGYNEQFF.

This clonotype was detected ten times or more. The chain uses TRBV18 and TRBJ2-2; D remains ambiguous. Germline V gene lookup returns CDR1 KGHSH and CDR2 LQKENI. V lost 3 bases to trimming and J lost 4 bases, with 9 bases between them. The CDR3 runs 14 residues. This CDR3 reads CASSPAPITGELFF. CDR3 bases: TGTGCCAGCTCACCCGCCCCCATCACCGGGGAGCTGTTTTTT.

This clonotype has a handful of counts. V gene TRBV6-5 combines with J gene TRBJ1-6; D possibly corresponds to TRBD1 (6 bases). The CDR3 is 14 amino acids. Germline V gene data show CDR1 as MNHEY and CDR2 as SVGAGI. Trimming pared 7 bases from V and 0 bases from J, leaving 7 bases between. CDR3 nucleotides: TGTGCCAGCACCAGGGGCTCCTATAATTCACCCCTCCACTTT. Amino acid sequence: CASTRGSYNSPLHF.

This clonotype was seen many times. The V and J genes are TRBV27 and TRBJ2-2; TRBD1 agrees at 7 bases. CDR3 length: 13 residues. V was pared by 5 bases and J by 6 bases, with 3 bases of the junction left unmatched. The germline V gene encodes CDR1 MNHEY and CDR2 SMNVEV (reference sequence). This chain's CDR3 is CASSPDRPGELFF. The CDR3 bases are TGTGCCAGCAGTCCGGACAGGCCCGGGGAGCTGTTTTTT.

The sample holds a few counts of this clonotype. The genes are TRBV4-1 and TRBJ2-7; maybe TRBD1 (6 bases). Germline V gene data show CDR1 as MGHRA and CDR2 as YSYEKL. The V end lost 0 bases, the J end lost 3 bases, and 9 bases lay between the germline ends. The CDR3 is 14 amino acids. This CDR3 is CASSQEAGVYEQYF. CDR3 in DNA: TGCGCCAGCAGCCAAGAAGCAGGGGTCTACGAGCAGTACTTC.

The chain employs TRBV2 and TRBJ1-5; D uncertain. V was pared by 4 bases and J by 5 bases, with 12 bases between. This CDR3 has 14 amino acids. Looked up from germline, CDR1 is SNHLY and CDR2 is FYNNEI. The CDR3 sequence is CASSGSLGHQPQHF. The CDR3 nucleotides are TGTGCCAGCAGTGGGAGTTTAGGTCATCAGCCCCAGCATTTT.

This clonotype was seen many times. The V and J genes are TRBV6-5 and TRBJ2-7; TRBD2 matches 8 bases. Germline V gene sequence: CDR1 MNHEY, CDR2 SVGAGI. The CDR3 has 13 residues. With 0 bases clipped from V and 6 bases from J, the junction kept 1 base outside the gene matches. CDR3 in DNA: TGTGCCAGCAGTTACTCCAGCGGGGGCGAGCAGTACTTC. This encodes CASSYSSGGEQYF.

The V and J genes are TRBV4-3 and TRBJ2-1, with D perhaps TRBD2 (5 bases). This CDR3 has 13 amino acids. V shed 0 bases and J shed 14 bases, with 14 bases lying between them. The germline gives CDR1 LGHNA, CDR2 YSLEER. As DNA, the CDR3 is TGCGCCAGCAGCCAAGATATAAGGGCTAGCAAGTTCTTC. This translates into CASSQDIRASKFF.

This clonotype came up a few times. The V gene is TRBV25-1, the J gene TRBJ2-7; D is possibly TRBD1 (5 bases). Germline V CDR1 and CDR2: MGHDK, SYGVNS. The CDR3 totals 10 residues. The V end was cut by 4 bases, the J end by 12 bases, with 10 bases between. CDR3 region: CASSGAGWYF. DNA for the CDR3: TGTGCCAGCAGTGGTGCAGGGTGGTACTTC.

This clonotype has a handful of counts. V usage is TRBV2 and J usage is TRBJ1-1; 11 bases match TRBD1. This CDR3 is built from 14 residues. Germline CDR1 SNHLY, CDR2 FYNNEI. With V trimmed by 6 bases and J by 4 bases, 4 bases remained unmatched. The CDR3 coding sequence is TGTGCCAGCAGGGGGACAGGGGGTGGCACTGAAGCTTTCTTT. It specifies CASRGTGGGTEAFF.

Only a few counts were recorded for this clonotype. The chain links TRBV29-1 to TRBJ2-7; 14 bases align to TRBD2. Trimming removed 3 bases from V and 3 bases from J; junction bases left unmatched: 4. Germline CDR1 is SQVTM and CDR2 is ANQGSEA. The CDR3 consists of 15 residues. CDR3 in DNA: TGCAGCGTTGAGGGACTAGCGGGAGCCATCTACGAGCAGTACTTC. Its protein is CSVEGLAGAIYEQYF.

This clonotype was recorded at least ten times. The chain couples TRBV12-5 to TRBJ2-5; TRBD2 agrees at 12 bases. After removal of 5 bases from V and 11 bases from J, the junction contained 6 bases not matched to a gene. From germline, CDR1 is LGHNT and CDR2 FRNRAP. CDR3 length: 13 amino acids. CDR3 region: CASGTTSGSFQYF. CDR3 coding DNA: TGTGCTAGTGGTACGACTAGCGGGAGTTTTCAGTACTTC.

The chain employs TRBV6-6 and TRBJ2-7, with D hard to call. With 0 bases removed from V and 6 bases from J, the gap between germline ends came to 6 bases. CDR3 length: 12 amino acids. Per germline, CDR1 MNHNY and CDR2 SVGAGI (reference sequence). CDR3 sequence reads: CASSYSGPEQYF. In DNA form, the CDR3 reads TGTGCCAGCAGTTACTCAGGGCCCGAGCAGTACTTC.